A single sample is the source of the 5 T cell receptor beta chains below, sequenced in a study of monozygotic twins with inflammatory bowel disease. TCRdb reprocessed the 5' RACE reads, keeping one entry per CDR3 protein, no DNA. In all, the sample yields over 200,000 distinct CDR3 sequences. The sample consisted of blood. Source of these receptors: a human donor with ulcerative colitis or Crohn's disease, or a healthy co-twin of an affected twin (not recorded which).

The gene calls are TRBV5-1 and TRBJ2-2; no DNA is available, so the TRBD1 call from TCRdb remains unchecked. CDR1 is SGHRS, CDR2 YFSETQ, per germline. CDR3 length: 16 amino acids. The CDR3 here is CASSRRTGENTGELFF.

The CDR3: CSALTNGQAQYF. This chain uses TRBV29-1 with TRBJ2-3; there is no DNA to check the TCRdb D call of TRBD1. Per the germline V gene, CDR1 is SQVTM and CDR2 is ANQGSEA. CDR3 length equals 12 residues.

The chain carries TRBV2 and TRBJ2-3. The CDR3 runs 15 residues. The germline CDR1 and CDR2 sequences are SNHLY and FYNNEI. This chain's CDR3 is CASSGAGDGTDTQYF.

The chain employs TRBV12-3 or TRBV12-4 and TRBJ1-2; with no DNA, the TCRdb D assignment of TRBD1 cannot be verified. The CDR3 spans 11 residues. This chain's CDR3 is CASSLGTAPTF.

This chain connects TRBV19 to TRBJ1-1; lacking DNA, the TRBD1 call made by TCRdb goes unchecked. Germline V lookup: CDR1 LNHDA, CDR2 SQIVND (reference sequence). The CDR3 consists of 16 residues. Here the CDR3 reads CASSIDYSRVATEAFF.